This T cell receptor beta chain originates from a study of blood T cell repertoires in COVID-19. At the level of the study: PBMCs, B-cell-depleted T cells, or T cells provided the cDNA or gDNA that made up the material.

CDR3 length equals 15 residues. Germline V gene sequence: CDR1 LNHDA, CDR2 SQIVND (reference sequence). V was shortened by 6 bases and J by 4 bases, with 18 bases between the two germline ends. Each participant's cohort was designated according to participant-reported clinical history. Using immunoSEQ multiplex PCR, the repertoire was profiled, and TCRdb retains in-frame clones only, with some absent. The sample gives 220,000 or so clones, just over 85% of which show up once; roughly 14% is in the top ten. The sequence was obtained from a woman in her fifties or sixties with acute COVID-19. Sequences were obtained from PBMCs or T cells enriched from blood (not recorded which). The chain has TRBV19 and TRBJ1-2, with a possible D match to TRBD1 (6 bases). The CDR3: CASSQRTVRSYGYTF. In nucleotides, the CDR3 is TGTGCCAGTAGCCAAAGGACAGTCCGATCCTATGGCTACACCTTC.